These 10 T cell receptor beta chains originate from one sample sequenced in a study of CD8 T cells in Susac syndrome. cDNA came from 0.5 to 1 ug RNA primed by random hexamers. TCRdb itself ran the immunoSEQ multiplex PCR reads through MiXCR, one entry per CDR3 protein. The sample shows tens of thousands of distinct CDR3 sequences, around nine tenths of them seen only once. Sequencing used CD8+ T cells from PBMCs. The receptors originated from a human donor in good health.

The CDR3 region has the DNA TGTGCCAGTAGTTACGGAACTGAAGCTTTCTTT. Translating gives CASSYGTEAFF. The J gene is TRBJ1-1, the V gene TRBV19; the D is unclear. CDR1 and CDR2 (germline): LNHDA, SQIVND (reference sequence). The CDR3 runs 11 residues. V lost 5 bases, J lost 5 bases, and 6 bases lay in between.

The chain couples TRBV19 to TRBJ2-1, with D unclear. CDR1 is LNHDA and CDR2 is SQIVND in the germline V gene (reference sequence). This CDR3 has 13 residues. The V end lost 5 bases, the J end lost 3 bases, and 8 bases lay between the germline ends. CDR3 nucleotide sequence: TGTGCCAGTAGTTTTGGGGTCTACAATGAGCAGTTCTTC. Its protein is CASSFGVYNEQFF.

The J gene is TRBJ2-1, the V gene TRBV4-2; a possible D gene is TRBD1 (5 bases). CDR3 size: 15 residues. CDR1 is LGHNA and CDR2 is YNFKEQ in the germline V gene. Trimming removed 1 base from V and 5 bases from J, with 12 bases in between. CDR3 sequence: CASSQVDSPDNEQFF. The CDR3 DNA is TGTGCCAGCAGCCAAGTCGACAGCCCGGACAATGAGCAGTTCTTC.

This clonotype was seen a single time. V usage is TRBV11-3 and J usage is TRBJ2-7, with D tentatively TRBD1 (6 bases). Germline values: CDR1 SGHNT, CDR2 YENEEA. V lost 5 bases, J lost 0 bases, and 11 bases lay in between. The CDR3 sequence is 14 residues long. The chain's CDR3 is CASSPRDNSYEQYF. CDR3 nucleotides: TGTGCCAGCAGCCCCCGGGACAACTCCTACGAGCAGTACTTC.

A remark on this clonotype: One end of the junction varies from germline; a read error may be responsible. The V call is TRBV14, the J call TRBJ1-3; 8 nucleotides agree with TRBD1. CDR1 is SGHDN, CDR2 FVKESK, per germline. There are 16 residues in the CDR3. The CDR3 here is CASSLPDRAPGHTIYF. The CDR3 bases are TGTGCCAGCAGCCTGCCGGACAGGGCGCCTGGACACACCATATATTTT.

Only one count was recorded for this clonotype. The V gene is TRBV7-9, the J gene TRBJ1-1; possibly TRBD1 for D (5 bases). Germline V lookup: CDR1 SEHNR, CDR2 FQNEAQ (reference sequence). Trimming cost V 7 bases and J 5 bases, with 26 bases left between them. The length of the CDR3 is 17 residues. Here the CDR3 reads CASTLGAGIGWETEAFF. CDR3 bases: TGTGCCAGCACGCTAGGGGCAGGGATCGGCTGGGAGACTGAAGCTTTCTTT.

CDR3 sequence: CASSLSGPIPSGGALWDQETQYF. The CDR3 DNA follows: TGTGCCAGCAGTTTATCGGGCCCAATCCCTAGCGGGGGGGCCCTATGGGACCAAGAGACCCAGTACTTC. The chain has TRBV27 and TRBJ2-5, with 12 bases that match TRBD2. Germline CDR1 reads MNHEY; CDR2 reads SMNVEV (reference sequence). The CDR3 covers 23 residues. After removal of 0 bases from V and 0 bases from J, the junction contained 20 bases not matched to a gene.

This clonotype came up once. The chain recombines TRBV5-6 with TRBJ1-6; TRBD1 is a possible D gene (5 bases). Germline lookup yields CDR1 SGHDT and CDR2 YYEEEE. This CDR3 spans 13 amino acids. V gave up 3 bases and J gave up 6 bases, with 7 bases separating them. The CDR3 coding sequence is TGTGCCAGCAGCTCGGGACCTAATTCACCCCTCCACTTT. It is translated as CASSSGPNSPLHF.

The rearrangement links TRBV5-4 to TRBJ2-7, with TRBD1 matching over 8 bases. With 4 bases clipped from V and 5 bases from J, the junction kept 5 bases outside the gene matches. The CDR3 runs to 13 residues. Germline V gene lookup returns CDR1 SGHNT and CDR2 YYREEE (reference sequence). CDR3 loop: CASSNRDRNEQYF. CDR3 DNA sequence: TGTGCCAGCAGCAACCGGGACAGGAACGAGCAGTACTTC.

This clonotype came up a few times. The V gene is TRBV7-3, the J gene TRBJ2-1; D not resolved. CDR1 and CDR2 (germline): SGHTA, FQGTGA. The CDR3 covers 14 residues. V lost 1 base, J lost 0 bases, and 4 bases lay in between. The CDR3 DNA sequence: TGTGCCAGCAGCTTAAGCCGCTCCTACAATGAGCAGTTCTTC. The encoded protein is CASSLSRSYNEQFF.